A single sample gave rise to the 6 T cell receptor beta chains below, sequenced in a study of shared clonotypes between healthy human individuals (dated by TCRdb to 2019 to 2021). The method was the immunoSEQ multiplex PCR assay. Here the immuneACCESS table is served through TCRdb, limited to in-frame sequences with V and J called. Missing clones are a known gap in these copies; in checked studies unresolved V genes cover under half, and the rest lacks a known reason. The sample table records approximately 1.4 million clones; nearly 99% of these occur just once. Approximately 0.45% of the sample is held by the ten biggest clonotypes. Material for sequencing was naive CD4+ T cells sorted from blood. Explained via the paper, the cell subset or site label denotes: CD45RA+ positively selected. Receptors originate from a man aged 30 to 39 in good health.

This clone appeared a single time. The chain uses TRBV5-1 and TRBJ2-1; D is ambiguous. The germline V gene encodes CDR1 SGHRS and CDR2 YFSETQ. This CDR3 comprises 14 residues. Trimming pared 5 bases from V and 7 bases from J, leaving 16 bases between. In DNA form, the CDR3 reads TGCGCCAGCAGGGAGTTCGGGTCTGTGAATGAGCAGTTCTTC. Its translation is CASREFGSVNEQFF.

CDR3 sequence: CASSLGRTTGNTIYF. The DNA of the CDR3 is TGCGCCAGCAGCTTGGGGCGAACGACTGGAAACACCATATATTTT. The chain carries TRBV5-1 and TRBJ1-3; the D is unclear. This CDR3 comprises 15 residues. Trimming removed 0 bases at V and 2 bases at J, with 9 bases between. Germline-derived CDR1 and CDR2 are SGHRS and YFSETQ.

This chain uses TRBV9 with TRBJ1-2; tentative D call: TRBD1 (5 bases). The V and J ends lost 4 bases and 5 bases respectively, with 12 bases between them. The CDR3 has 13 amino acids. The germline gives CDR1 SGDLS, CDR2 YYNGEE. The CDR3 DNA is TGTGCCAGCAGCCCGGGACTTGTGTATGGCTACACCTTC. Translated: CASSPGLVYGYTF.

This chain connects TRBV19 to TRBJ2-2, with a weak D call TRBD2 (6 bases). Trimming cost V 4 bases and J 2 bases, with 14 bases left between them. The germline CDR1 and CDR2 sequences are LNHDA and SQIVND (reference sequence). The CDR3 spans 16 residues. The CDR3 sequence: CASSKHGTLNTGELFF. CDR3 nucleotides: TGTGCCAGTAGTAAACACGGGACTTTAAACACCGGGGAGCTGTTTTTT.

V gene TRBV19 combines with J gene TRBJ1-5; D possibly corresponds to TRBD1 (5 bases). CDR1 LNHDA and CDR2 SQIVND come from the germline V gene (reference sequence). Trimming removed 5 bases at V and 0 bases at J, with 20 bases between. The CDR3 contains 18 residues. The chain's CDR3 is CASSSKQGTPYSNQPQHF. The CDR3 bases are TGTGCCAGTAGTTCCAAGCAGGGTACCCCTTATAGCAATCAGCCCCAGCATTTT.

The chain recombines TRBV11-3 with TRBJ2-3, with D unclear. Per the germline V gene, CDR1 is SGHNT and CDR2 is YENEEA. Trimming took 5 bases from V and 3 from J, leaving 9 bases between them. CDR3 length equals 13 residues. The CDR3 sequence is CASSHRVTDTQYF. CDR3 nucleotides: TGTGCCAGCAGCCATCGGGTTACAGATACGCAGTATTTT.